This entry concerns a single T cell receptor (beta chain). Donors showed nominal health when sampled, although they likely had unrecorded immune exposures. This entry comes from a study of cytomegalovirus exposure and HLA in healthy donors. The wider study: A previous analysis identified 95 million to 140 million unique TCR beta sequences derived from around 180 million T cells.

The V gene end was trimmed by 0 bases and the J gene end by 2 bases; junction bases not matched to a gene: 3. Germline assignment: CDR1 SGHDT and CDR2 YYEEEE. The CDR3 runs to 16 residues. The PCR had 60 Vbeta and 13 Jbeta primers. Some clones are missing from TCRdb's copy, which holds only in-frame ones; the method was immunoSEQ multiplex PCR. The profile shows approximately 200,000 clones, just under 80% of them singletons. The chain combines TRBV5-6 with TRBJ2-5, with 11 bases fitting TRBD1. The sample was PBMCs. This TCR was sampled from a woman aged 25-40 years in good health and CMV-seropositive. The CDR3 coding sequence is TGTGCCAGCAGCTTGGCCGGGACAGGGGGACAAGAGACCCAGTACTTC. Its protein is CASSLAGTGGQETQYF.